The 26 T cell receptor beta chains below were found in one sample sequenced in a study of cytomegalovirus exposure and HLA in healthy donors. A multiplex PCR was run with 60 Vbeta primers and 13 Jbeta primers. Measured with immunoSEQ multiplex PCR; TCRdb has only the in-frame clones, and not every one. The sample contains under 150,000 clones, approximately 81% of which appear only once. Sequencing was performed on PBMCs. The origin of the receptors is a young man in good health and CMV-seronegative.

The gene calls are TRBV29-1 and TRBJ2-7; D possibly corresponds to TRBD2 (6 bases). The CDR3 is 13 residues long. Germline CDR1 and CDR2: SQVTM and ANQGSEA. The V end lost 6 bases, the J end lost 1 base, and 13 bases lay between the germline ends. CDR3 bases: TGCAGCGTACCCCGGGACTCGTCCTACGAGCAGTACTTC. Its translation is CSVPRDSSYEQYF.

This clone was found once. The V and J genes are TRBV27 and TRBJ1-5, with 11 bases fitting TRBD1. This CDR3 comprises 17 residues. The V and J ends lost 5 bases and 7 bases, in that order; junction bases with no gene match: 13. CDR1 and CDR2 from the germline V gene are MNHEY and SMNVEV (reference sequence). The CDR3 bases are TGTGCCAGCAGTCCCGGGGGGGACAGGGGGAGTTGGCAGCCCCAGCATTTT. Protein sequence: CASSPGGDRGSWQPQHF.

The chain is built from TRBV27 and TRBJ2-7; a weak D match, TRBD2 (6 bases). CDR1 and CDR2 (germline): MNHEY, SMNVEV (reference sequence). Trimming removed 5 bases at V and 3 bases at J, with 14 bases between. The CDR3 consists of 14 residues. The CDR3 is CASSAVAGNYEQYF. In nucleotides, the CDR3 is TGTGCCAGCAGTGCCGTTGCGGGGAACTACGAGCAGTACTTC.

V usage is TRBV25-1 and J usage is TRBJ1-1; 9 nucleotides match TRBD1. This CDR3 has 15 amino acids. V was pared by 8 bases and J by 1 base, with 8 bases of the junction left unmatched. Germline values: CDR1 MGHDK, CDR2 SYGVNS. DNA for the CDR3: TGTGCCAGCGCCCCACAGGGGGCGCGGAACACTGAAGCTTTCTTT. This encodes CASAPQGARNTEAFF.

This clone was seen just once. The CDR3 is CASSSTGGYEQYF. CDR3 DNA sequence: TGTGCCAGCAGCTCGACAGGGGGCTACGAGCAGTACTTC. This chain uses TRBV7-2 with TRBJ2-7; 9 nucleotides line up with TRBD1. CDR1 and CDR2 (germline): SGHTA, FQGNSA. The J segment lost 3 bases and the V segment lost 4 bases, leaving 1 base of the junction unmatched. The CDR3 is made up of 13 amino acids.

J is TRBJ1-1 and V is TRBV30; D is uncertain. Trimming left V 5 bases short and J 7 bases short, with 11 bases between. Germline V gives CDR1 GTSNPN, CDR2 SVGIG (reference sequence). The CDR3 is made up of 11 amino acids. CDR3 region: CAWRYHFEAFF. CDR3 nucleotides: TGTGCCTGGCGTTACCACTTTGAAGCTTTCTTT. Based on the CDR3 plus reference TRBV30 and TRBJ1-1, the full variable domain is SQTIHQWPATLVQPVGSPLSLECTVEGTSNPNLYWYRQAAGRGLQLLFYSVGIGQISSEVPQNLSASRPQDRQFILSSKKLLLSDSGFYLCAWRYHFEAFFGQGTRLTVV.

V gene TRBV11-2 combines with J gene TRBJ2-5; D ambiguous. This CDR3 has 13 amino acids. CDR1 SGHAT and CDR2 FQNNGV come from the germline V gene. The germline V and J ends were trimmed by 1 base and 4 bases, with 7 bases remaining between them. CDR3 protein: CASSLGLPETQYF. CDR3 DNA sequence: TGTGCCAGCAGCTTAGGGCTTCCAGAGACCCAGTACTTC.

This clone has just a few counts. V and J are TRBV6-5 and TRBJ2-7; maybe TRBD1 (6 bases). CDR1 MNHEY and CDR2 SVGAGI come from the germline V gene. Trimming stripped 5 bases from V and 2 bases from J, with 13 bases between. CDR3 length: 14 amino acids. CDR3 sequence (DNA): TGTGCCAGCAGTCGAACAGGGAATCCCTACGAGCAGTACTTC. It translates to CASSRTGNPYEQYF.

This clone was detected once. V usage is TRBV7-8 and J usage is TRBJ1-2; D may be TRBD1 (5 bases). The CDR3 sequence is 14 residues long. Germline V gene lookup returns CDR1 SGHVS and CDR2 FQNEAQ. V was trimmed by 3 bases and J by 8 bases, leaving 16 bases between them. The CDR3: CASSLTGTGLGYTF. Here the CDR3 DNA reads TGTGCCAGCAGCTTGACCGGGACTGGCCTCGGCTACACCTTC.

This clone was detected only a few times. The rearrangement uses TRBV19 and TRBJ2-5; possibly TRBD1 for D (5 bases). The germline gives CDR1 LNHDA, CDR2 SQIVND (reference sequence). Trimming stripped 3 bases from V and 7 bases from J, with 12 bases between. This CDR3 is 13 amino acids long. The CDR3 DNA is TGTGCCAGTAGTATCGGGCAGGGTGGGACCCAGTACTTC. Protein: CASSIGQGGTQYF.

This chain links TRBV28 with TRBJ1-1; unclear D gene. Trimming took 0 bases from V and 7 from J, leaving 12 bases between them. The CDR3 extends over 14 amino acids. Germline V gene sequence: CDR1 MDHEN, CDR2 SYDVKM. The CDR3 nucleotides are TGTGCCAGCAGTTTATGGAGTTCCGATAATGAAGCTTTCTTT. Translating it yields CASSLWSSDNEAFF.

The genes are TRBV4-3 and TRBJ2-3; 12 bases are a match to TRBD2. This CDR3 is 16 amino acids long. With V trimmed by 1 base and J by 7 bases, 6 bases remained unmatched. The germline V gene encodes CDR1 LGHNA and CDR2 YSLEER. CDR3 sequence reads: CASSQGGTSGPHTQYF. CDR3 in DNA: TGCGCCAGCAGCCAAGGAGGGACTAGCGGGCCTCATACGCAGTATTTT.

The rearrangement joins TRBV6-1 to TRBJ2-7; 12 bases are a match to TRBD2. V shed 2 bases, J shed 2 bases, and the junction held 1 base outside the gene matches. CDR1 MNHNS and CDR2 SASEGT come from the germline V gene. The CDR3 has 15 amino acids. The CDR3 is CASSELAGGPYEQYF. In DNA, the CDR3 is TGTGCCAGCAGTGAACTAGCGGGGGGGCCCTACGAGCAGTACTTC.

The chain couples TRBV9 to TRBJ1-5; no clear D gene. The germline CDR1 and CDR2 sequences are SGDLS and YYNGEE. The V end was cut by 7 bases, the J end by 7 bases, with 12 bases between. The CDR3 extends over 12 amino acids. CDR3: CASGSSKQPQHF. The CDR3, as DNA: TGTGCCAGCGGTTCGTCTAAACAGCCCCAGCATTTT.

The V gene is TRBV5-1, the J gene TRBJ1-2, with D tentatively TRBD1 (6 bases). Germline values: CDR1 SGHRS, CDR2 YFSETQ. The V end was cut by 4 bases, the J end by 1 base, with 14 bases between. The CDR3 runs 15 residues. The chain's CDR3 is CASSDTGRDNYGYTF. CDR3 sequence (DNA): TGCGCCAGCAGCGATACAGGGAGAGATAACTATGGCTACACCTTC.

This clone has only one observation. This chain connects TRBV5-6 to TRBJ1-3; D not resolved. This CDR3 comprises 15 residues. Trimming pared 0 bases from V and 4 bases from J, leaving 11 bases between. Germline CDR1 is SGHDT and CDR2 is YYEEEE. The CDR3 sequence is CASSLVGVSGNTIYF. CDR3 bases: TGTGCCAGCAGCTTGGTCGGGGTCTCCGGAAACACCATATATTTT.

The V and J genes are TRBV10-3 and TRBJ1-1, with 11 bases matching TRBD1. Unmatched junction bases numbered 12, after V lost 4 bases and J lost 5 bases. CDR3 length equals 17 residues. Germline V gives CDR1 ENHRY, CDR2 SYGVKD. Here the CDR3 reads CAISGGQGAGSRTEAFF. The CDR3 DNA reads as TGTGCCATCAGTGGAGGACAGGGGGCAGGTAGTAGAACTGAAGCTTTCTTT.

Here the CDR3 reads CASSLAQYRARSPLHF. The CDR3 DNA sequence: TGTGCCAGCAGCTTAGCGCAGTACAGGGCGAGGTCACCCCTCCACTTT. The chain uses TRBV7-2 and TRBJ1-6; D is possibly TRBD1 (6 bases). The ends were cut back, 0 bases at V and 10 bases at J, with 16 bases in the middle. Germline V gene data show CDR1 as SGHTA and CDR2 as FQGNSA. This CDR3 contains 16 residues.

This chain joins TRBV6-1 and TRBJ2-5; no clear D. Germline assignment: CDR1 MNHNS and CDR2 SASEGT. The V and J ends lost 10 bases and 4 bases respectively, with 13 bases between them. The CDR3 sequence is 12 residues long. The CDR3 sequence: CATSYRGETQYF. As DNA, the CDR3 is TGTGCCACCTCCTACCGTGGAGAGACCCAGTACTTC.

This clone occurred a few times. CDR3 in DNA: TGTGCCAGCAGCGGAAACCGACAGAGCGGGCACGAGCAGTACTTC. Amino acids: CASSGNRQSGHEQYF. This sequence joins TRBV9 and TRBJ2-7; tentatively, D is TRBD2 (6 bases). This CDR3 region has 15 residues. V lost 3 bases to trimming and J lost 5 bases, with 18 bases between them. CDR1 SGDLS and CDR2 YYNGEE come from the germline V gene.

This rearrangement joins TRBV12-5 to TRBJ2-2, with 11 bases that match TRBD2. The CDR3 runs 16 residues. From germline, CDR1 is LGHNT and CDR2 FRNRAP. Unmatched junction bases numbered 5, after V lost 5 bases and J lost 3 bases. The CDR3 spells CASGLRLAGHTGELFF. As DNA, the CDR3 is TGTGCTAGTGGTCTAAGACTAGCGGGGCACACCGGGGAGCTGTTTTTT. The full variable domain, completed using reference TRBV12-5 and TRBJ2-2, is DARVTQTPRHKVTEMGQEVTMRCQPILGHNTVFWYRQTMMQGLELLAYFRNRAPLDDSGMPKDRFSAEMPDATLATLKIQPSEPRDSAVYFCASGLRLAGHTGELFFGEGSRLTVL.

The CDR3 DNA is TGTGCCAGCAGCGCGGGACAGGGGTTGGACGAGCAGTACTTC. It is translated as CASSAGQGLDEQYF. The genes are TRBV27 and TRBJ2-7; 10 positions agree with TRBD1. This CDR3 is built from 14 residues. J gave up 5 bases and V 6 bases, and 7 bases lay outside the gene matches. Germline V gene lookup returns CDR1 MNHEY and CDR2 SMNVEV (reference sequence).

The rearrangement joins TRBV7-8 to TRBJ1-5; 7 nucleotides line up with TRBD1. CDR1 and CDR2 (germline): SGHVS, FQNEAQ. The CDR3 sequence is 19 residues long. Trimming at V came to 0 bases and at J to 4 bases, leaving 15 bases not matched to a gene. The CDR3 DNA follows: TGTGCCAGCAGCTTAGCCCTACTAGACCGGGACAGACCTAATCAGCCCCAGCATTTT. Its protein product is CASSLALLDRDRPNQPQHF.

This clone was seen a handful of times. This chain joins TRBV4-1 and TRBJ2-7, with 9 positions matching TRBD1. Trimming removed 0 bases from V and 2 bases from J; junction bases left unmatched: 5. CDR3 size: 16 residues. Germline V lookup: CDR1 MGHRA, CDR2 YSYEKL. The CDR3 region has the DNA TGCGCCAGCAGCCAAGAACCCGGGACAGGGACCTACGAGCAGTACTTC. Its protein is CASSQEPGTGTYEQYF.

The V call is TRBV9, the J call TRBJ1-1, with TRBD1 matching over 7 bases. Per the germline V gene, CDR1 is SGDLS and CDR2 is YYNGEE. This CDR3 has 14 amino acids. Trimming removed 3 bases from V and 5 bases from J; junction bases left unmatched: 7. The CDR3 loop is CASSASQGRTEAFF. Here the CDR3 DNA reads TGTGCCAGCAGCGCATCACAGGGGAGGACTGAAGCTTTCTTT.

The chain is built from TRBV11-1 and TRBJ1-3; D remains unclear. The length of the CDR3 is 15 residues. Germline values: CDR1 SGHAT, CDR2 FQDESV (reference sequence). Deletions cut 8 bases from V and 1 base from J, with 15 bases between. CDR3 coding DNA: TGTGCCAGCCCTGTTAGAGGAAGGTCTGGAAACACCATATATTTT. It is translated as CASPVRGRSGNTIYF.